The 27 T cell receptor beta chains below were found in one sample sequenced in a study of blood T cell repertoires in COVID-19. Some clones are missing from TCRdb's copy, which holds only in-frame ones; the method was immunoSEQ multiplex PCR. The sample consists of about 230,000 clones, around 83% of them appearing once. Sequencing was performed on peripheral blood. The receptors were sampled from a woman aged 45-60 years with acute or convalescent COVID-19.

The rearrangement links TRBV6-1 to TRBJ1-3; a possible D gene is TRBD1 (6 bases). Trimming pared 1 base from V and 4 bases from J, leaving 14 bases between. The germline CDR1 and CDR2 sequences are MNHNS and SASEGT. The CDR3 consists of 16 residues. CDR3 in DNA: TGTGCCAGCAGTGAAGACGGGGGGCGAGAGGGAAACACCATATATTTT. This sequence encodes CASSEDGGREGNTIYF.

J is TRBJ2-5 and V is TRBV24-1; TRBD1 matches at 8 bases. Germline V gene data show CDR1 as KGHDR and CDR2 as SFDVKD. There are 14 residues in the CDR3. With V trimmed by 4 bases and J by 5 bases, 5 bases remained unmatched. The CDR3 coding sequence is TGTGCCACCAGTGACCCAGGGGGCGCGGAGACCCAGTACTTC. Translation gives CATSDPGGAETQYF.

This chain joins TRBV9 and TRBJ1-4; D gene uncertain. V lost 0 bases and J lost 0, with 9 bases in between. CDR1 SGDLS and CDR2 YYNGEE come from the germline V gene. The CDR3 contains 16 residues. The CDR3 is CASSVGSGATNEKLFF. The CDR3 DNA reads TGTGCCAGCAGCGTAGGGTCGGGTGCAACTAATGAAAAACTGTTTTTT.

The gene calls are TRBV5-6 and TRBJ2-7, with a possible D match to TRBD2 (5 bases). The V end lost 3 bases, the J end lost 3 bases, and 16 bases lay between the germline ends. Per the germline V gene, CDR1 is SGHDT and CDR2 is YYEEEE. The CDR3 is made up of 15 amino acids. CDR3 protein: CASSWAGIHDYEQYF. The CDR3 DNA sequence: TGTGCCAGCAGCTGGGCCGGGATTCACGACTACGAGCAGTACTTC.

V gene TRBV3-1 (or the pseudogene TRBV3-2) combines with J gene TRBJ1-2; TRBD1 might be the D (5 bases). Trimming took off 0 bases at V and 7 bases at J, with 9 bases between the two ends. The CDR3 contains 13 residues. Per germline, CDR1 LGHDT and CDR2 YNNKEL (reference sequence). The chain's CDR3 is CASSQEGGIGYTF. The CDR3 nucleotides are TGTGCCAGCAGCCAAGAGGGGGGGATTGGCTACACCTTC.

V is TRBV7-9 and J is TRBJ2-7, with 8 positions matching TRBD2. This CDR3 is 16 amino acids long. The ends lost 0 bases at V and 6 bases at J; junction bases unmatched: 10. The germline CDR1 and CDR2 sequences are SEHNR and FQNEAQ (reference sequence). The CDR3 loop reads CASSLALAGQLSEQYF. The CDR3 bases are TGTGCCAGCAGCTTAGCCTTAGCGGGGCAGTTATCCGAGCAGTACTTC.

This clone has at least ten counts. The chain joins TRBV19 to TRBJ1-5; TRBD1 agrees at 8 bases. In germline, CDR1 is LNHDA, CDR2 SQIVND (reference sequence). The CDR3 is 17 residues long. V lost 5 bases and J lost 4; bases outside the gene matches: 13. This CDR3 is CASSGDRTKGGNQPQHF. DNA for the CDR3: TGTGCCAGTAGTGGGGACAGGACCAAGGGCGGGAATCAGCCCCAGCATTTT.

As to this clone: The same CDR3 is also encoded by other DNA sequences in this sample. The V call is TRBV24-1, the J call TRBJ2-3; TRBD1 matches at 9 bases. The CDR3 extends over 16 amino acids. V shed 0 bases, J shed 1 base, and the junction held 1 base outside the gene matches. Per the germline V gene, CDR1 is KGHDR and CDR2 is SFDVKD. The CDR3 DNA sequence: TGTGCCACCAGTGATTTGAGGACAGGGGGCACAGATACGCAGTATTTT. Translated: CATSDLRTGGTDTQYF.

The V and J genes are TRBV23-1 and TRBJ2-7; 9 nucleotides agree with TRBD1. Being an ORF, TRBV23-1 has a function that is uncertain. V dropped 9 bases and J dropped 3; count of bases not matched to a gene: 9. This CDR3 has 14 amino acids. The CDR3 here is CASTSGQGYYEQYF. CDR3 sequence (DNA): TGCGCCAGTACTTCAGGACAGGGGTACTACGAGCAGTACTTC.

The chain employs TRBV7-2 and TRBJ2-4, with D perhaps TRBD1 (7 bases). There are 14 residues in the CDR3. Trimming cost V 5 bases and J 8 bases, with 16 bases left between them. CDR1 is SGHTA and CDR2 is FQGNSA in the germline V gene. CDR3 amino acids: CASSDRTGGDIQYF. CDR3 bases: TGTGCCAGCAGCGATAGGACAGGCGGGGACATTCAGTACTTC.

The chain links TRBV30 to TRBJ1-3; 10 bases line up with TRBD1. Germline-derived CDR1 and CDR2 are GTSNPN and SVGIG (reference sequence). V was pared by 2 bases and J by 5 bases, with 6 bases of the junction left unmatched. CDR3 size: 15 residues. CDR3 protein: CAWSSGQGRRNTIYF. The CDR3 DNA is TGTGCCTGGAGTTCGGGACAGGGGAGACGAAACACCATATATTTT.

The chain recombines TRBV12-2 with TRBJ1-3. TRBV12-2 is assigned pseudogene status. CDR3 length equals 14 residues. CDR3 nucleotides: TGTGCAAGTCGCCCCTCTCCGTCGGGAAACACCATATATTTT. It codes for CASRPSPSGNTIYF.

The chain couples TRBV2 to TRBJ1-2, with 9 bases aligning to TRBD1. Germline V gene sequence: CDR1 SNHLY, CDR2 FYNNEI. The ends lost 7 bases at V and 8 bases at J; junction bases unmatched: 11. The length of the CDR3 is 14 residues. The CDR3 here is CASTPIQGARGYTF. CDR3 in DNA: TGTGCCAGCACGCCCATACAGGGGGCGCGGGGCTACACCTTC.

The chain employs TRBV28 and TRBJ2-7; weak D call: TRBD1 (6 bases). V was cut by 7 bases and J by 1 base, with 23 bases left in between. Germline V CDR1 and CDR2: MDHEN, SYDVKM. The CDR3 totals 17 residues. CDR3 sequence reads: CASISPQGSFMSYEQYF. CDR3 DNA sequence: TGTGCCAGCATTTCCCCACAGGGTTCGTTTATGTCCTACGAGCAGTACTTC.

This clone was recorded a few times. The genes are TRBV30 and TRBJ2-3, with a possible D match to TRBD2 (6 bases). CDR1 GTSNPN and CDR2 SVGIG come from the germline V gene (reference sequence). V was clipped by 2 bases and J by 0 bases, with 6 bases between them. The CDR3 consists of 13 residues. CDR3: CAWSSGSTDTQYF. CDR3 in DNA: TGTGCCTGGAGTAGCGGGAGCACAGATACGCAGTATTTT.

The rearrangement joins TRBV5-1 to TRBJ2-2; TRBD1 is a possible D gene (6 bases). This CDR3 has 16 residues. V was pared by 3 bases and J by 0 bases, with 12 bases between. The germline gives CDR1 SGHRS, CDR2 YFSETQ. CDR3 bases: TGCGCCAGCAGCTCCACCGGGACAACGAACACCGGGGAGCTGTTTTTT. Translation: CASSSTGTTNTGELFF. Based on the CDR3 plus reference TRBV5-1 and TRBJ2-2, the full variable domain is KAGVTQTPRYLIKTRGQQVTLSCSPISGHRSVSWYQQTPGQGLQFLFEYFSETQRNKGNFPGRFSGRQFSNSRSEMNVSTLELGDSALYLCASSSTGTTNTGELFFGEGSRLTVL.

The rearrangement joins TRBV11-3 to TRBJ2-3; D uncertain. Germline CDR1 SGHNT, CDR2 YENEEA. CDR3 length equals 13 residues. Trimming removed 5 bases at V and 8 bases at J, with 14 bases between. CDR3 protein: CASSPDHAVTQYF. CDR3 DNA sequence: TGTGCCAGCAGCCCCGACCATGCGGTTACGCAGTATTTT.

The J gene is TRBJ2-3, the V gene TRBV29-1; possible D gene TRBD2, 6 bases. The length of the CDR3 is 14 residues. Germline assignment: CDR1 SQVTM and CDR2 ANQGSEA. Trimming cost V 7 bases and J 4 bases, with 18 bases left between them. The CDR3 nucleotides read TGCAGCGGGAGGGGCTATCGGGCCGCAGATACGCAGTATTTT. This sequence encodes CSGRGYRAADTQYF.

This clone was seen only once. This same CDR3 is encoded by further DNA sequences in the sample. The chain uses TRBV2 and TRBJ2-6; TRBD1 aligns across 9 bases. Germline V gene sequence: CDR1 SNHLY, CDR2 FYNNEI. The V gene end was trimmed by 6 bases and the J gene end by 2 bases; junction bases not matched to a gene: 8. There are 17 residues in the CDR3. CDR3 residues: CASSDGTGGAGANVLTF. In nucleotides, the CDR3 is TGTGCCAGCAGCGACGGTACAGGGGGCGCTGGGGCCAACGTCCTGACTTTC.

This clone was counted only a few times. The chain has TRBV30 and TRBJ1-5, with a weak D call TRBD1 (6 bases). The CDR3 length is 15 residues. V lost 1 base, J lost 5 bases, and 15 bases lay in between. Germline V gives CDR1 GTSNPN, CDR2 SVGIG (reference sequence). This CDR3 is CAWSARGAAYQPQHF. As DNA, the CDR3 is TGTGCCTGGAGTGCCCGGGGGGCGGCATATCAGCCCCAGCATTTT.

The genes are TRBV19 and TRBJ1-1, with D perhaps matching TRBD1 (6 bases). The germline V gene encodes CDR1 LNHDA and CDR2 SQIVND (reference sequence). Trimming stripped 7 bases from V and 8 bases from J, with 17 bases between. The CDR3 is 13 residues long. CDR3 amino acids: CASNGGHLTEAFF. As DNA, the CDR3 is TGTGCCAGTAACGGGGGGCATCTCACCGAAGCTTTCTTT.

This clone was seen a handful of times. The genes are TRBV9 and TRBJ2-7; TRBD1 aligns across 8 bases. The CDR3 contains 13 residues. Trimming at V came to 2 bases and at J to 6 bases, leaving 4 bases not matched to a gene. Germline CDR1 and CDR2: SGDLS and YYNGEE. The CDR3 spells CASSVGQGGEQYF. The CDR3 DNA sequence: TGTGCCAGCAGCGTCGGACAGGGTGGCGAGCAGTACTTC.

The V and J genes are TRBV7-2 and TRBJ2-6; TRBD2 matches at 13 bases. The germline gives CDR1 SGHTA, CDR2 FQGNSA. The CDR3 sequence is 19 residues long. Trimming at V came to 6 bases and at J to 0 bases, leaving 8 bases not matched to a gene. The CDR3 region is CASSRILAGGSSGANVLTF. The CDR3 nucleotides are TGTGCCAGCAGTCGCATACTAGCGGGGGGGAGCTCTGGGGCCAACGTCCTGACTTTC.

This chain joins TRBV19 and TRBJ2-7; TRBD1 matches at 7 bases. The CDR3 spans 11 residues. With 8 bases clipped from V and 6 bases from J, the junction kept 4 bases outside the gene matches. In germline, CDR1 is LNHDA, CDR2 SQIVND (reference sequence). DNA for the CDR3: TGTGCCAGTGGACAGGAGTTCGAGCAGTACTTC. It yields the protein CASGQEFEQYF.

V gene TRBV3-1 (or the pseudogene TRBV3-2) combines with J gene TRBJ1-1; 7 positions agree with TRBD1. J was trimmed by 10 bases and V by 0 bases; bases with no gene match: 14. The germline gives CDR1 LGHDT, CDR2 YNNKEL (reference sequence). The CDR3 extends over 16 amino acids. In nucleotides, the CDR3 is TGTGCCAGCAGCCAAGAAAGTTTGGAGGGGGCAGGAGGAGCTTTCTTT. Residues: CASSQESLEGAGGAFF.

The chain combines TRBV11-3 with TRBJ2-2; maybe TRBD1 (5 bases). V shed 6 bases and J shed 4 bases, with 12 bases lying between them. CDR3 length equals 14 residues. CDR1 and CDR2 from the germline V gene are SGHNT and YENEEA. CDR3 sequence reads: CASSSQEFTGELFF. The CDR3 DNA sequence: TGTGCCAGCAGTTCACAGGAATTCACCGGGGAGCTGTTTTTT.

The V and J genes are TRBV7-2 and TRBJ1-2; TRBD1 agrees at 8 bases. With 5 bases clipped from V and 3 bases from J, the junction kept 8 bases outside the gene matches. This CDR3 comprises 15 residues. Germline CDR1 and CDR2: SGHTA and FQGNSA. The CDR3 DNA is TGTGCCAGCAGCGTCAAACAGGGGGTTGACTATGGCTACACCTTC. Protein product: CASSVKQGVDYGYTF.